These 30 T cell receptor beta chains share one sample of origin, sequenced in a study of PD-1 blockade in classical Hodgkin lymphoma. The assay was immunoSEQ multiplex PCR, and TCRdb's table has in-frame clones only and misses some. The top ten hold around 4.6% of the sample, which has 15,000 to 20,000 clones, about 80% seen once. Relapse was seen in all patients after autologous stem cell transplantation, and brentuximab vedotin exposure was variable. The sequences come from peripheral blood mononuclear cells (PBMCs), collected at baseline. The receptors derive from a human donor with classical Hodgkin lymphoma.

The genes are TRBV28 and TRBJ1-2; no clear D. CDR1 and CDR2 (germline): MDHEN, SYDVKM. The CDR3 has 15 amino acids. V lost 3 bases and J 7 bases, leaving 18 bases between the germline ends. The CDR3 reads CASSLPQARMFGYTF. Written as DNA, the CDR3 is TGTGCCAGCAGTTTGCCCCAGGCTCGTATGTTTGGCTACACCTTC.

V and J are TRBV28 and TRBJ1-5; D not resolved. The CDR3 has 13 amino acids. The V and J ends lost 8 bases and 4 bases respectively, with 12 bases between them. The germline CDR1 and CDR2 sequences are MDHEN and SYDVKM. DNA for the CDR3: TGTGCCAGCCGCCTCACCGGGAATCAGCCCCAGCATTTT. It is translated as CASRLTGNQPQHF.

The chain uses TRBV10-3 and TRBJ1-1, with no clear D. Germline V gives CDR1 ENHRY, CDR2 SYGVKD. This CDR3 comprises 12 residues. Trimming cost V 2 bases and J 4 bases, with 5 bases left between them. The CDR3 region has the DNA TGTGCCATCAGTGAGCATGGCACTGAAGCTTTCTTT. It yields the protein CAISEHGTEAFF.

The genes are TRBV28 and TRBJ2-1; D may be TRBD1 (7 bases). This CDR3 contains 15 residues. Per the germline V gene, CDR1 is MDHEN and CDR2 is SYDVKM. The ends were cut back, 3 bases at V and 3 bases at J, with 12 bases in the middle. The DNA for the CDR3 is TGTGCCAGCAGTTTGGCGGGACAGCTCTACAATGAGCAGTTCTTC. Amino acids: CASSLAGQLYNEQFF.

The J gene is TRBJ2-2, the V gene TRBV2; TRBD2 matches 8 bases. The CDR3 covers 13 residues. The germline CDR1 and CDR2 sequences are SNHLY and FYNNEI. V trimming: 7 bases; J trimming: 8 bases; junction bases outside the gene matches: 6. The CDR3 protein is CASTPGGRGELFF. The CDR3, as DNA: TGTGCCAGCACCCCGGGGGGGCGGGGGGAGCTGTTTTTT. Looking up the rest from reference TRBV2 and TRBJ2-2 gives the full variable domain: EPEVTQTPSHQVTQMGQEVILRCVPISNHLYFYWYRQILGQKVEFLVSFYNNEISEKSEIFDDQFSVERPDGSNFTLKIRSTKLEDSAMYFCASTPGGRGELFFGEGSRLTVL.

This sequence joins TRBV25-1 and TRBJ1-6; D gene uncertain. The CDR3 is made up of 13 amino acids. Trimming pared 3 bases from V and 4 bases from J, leaving 4 bases between. Germline CDR1 is MGHDK and CDR2 is SYGVNS. Here the CDR3 DNA reads TGTGCCAGCAGTGAGCTTTATAATTCACCCCTCCACTTT. It yields the protein CASSELYNSPLHF.

The chain has TRBV6-1 and TRBJ2-1, with 10 positions matching TRBD1. The length of the CDR3 is 16 residues. The trim removed 4 bases at V and 4 bases at J, leaving 7 bases unmatched. Germline lookup yields CDR1 MNHNS and CDR2 SASEGT. Here the CDR3 DNA reads TGTGCCAGCAGTGCCATGACAGGGGGCACTTACAATGAGCAGTTCTTC. Translating it yields CASSAMTGGTYNEQFF.

V and J are TRBV6-6 and TRBJ2-1, with TRBD2 matching 9 bases. V lost 6 bases, J lost 5 bases, and 8 bases stayed unmatched. The CDR3 sequence is 15 residues long. Germline V gives CDR1 MNHNY, CDR2 SVGAGI (reference sequence). CDR3: CASRASASGDNEQFF. CDR3 nucleotides: TGTGCCAGCAGGGCCTCGGCTAGCGGGGACAATGAGCAGTTCTTC.

The count of this clone is one. The V gene is TRBV7-8, the J gene TRBJ2-7; perhaps TRBD1 as D (5 bases). The CDR3 extends over 14 amino acids. V lost 0 bases and J lost 5, with 11 bases in between. CDR1 and CDR2 (germline): SGHVS, FQNEAQ. The CDR3 DNA reads as TGTGCCAGCAGCTTAGCGTCGGGCAGGGACGAGCAGTACTTC. It encodes CASSLASGRDEQYF.

This clone is a singleton in its sample. The chain links TRBV7-9 to TRBJ2-7, with D possibly matching TRBD1 (6 bases). The ends were cut back, 4 bases at V and 3 bases at J, with 7 bases in the middle. The V gene's germline CDR1 is SEHNR and CDR2 FQNEAQ (reference sequence). The CDR3 spans 12 residues. The CDR3 coding sequence is TGTGCCAGCAGCTCACAGGGCTACGAGCAGTACTTC. Amino acids: CASSSQGYEQYF.

The chain carries TRBV30 and TRBJ2-5; 7 nucleotides match TRBD1. The CDR3 contains 15 residues. J gave up 0 bases and V 2 bases, and 6 bases lay outside the gene matches. The V gene's germline CDR1 is GTSNPN and CDR2 SVGIG (reference sequence). The CDR3 protein is CAWSRGQTHQETQYF. The DNA of the CDR3 is TGTGCCTGGAGTCGGGGACAGACTCACCAAGAGACCCAGTACTTC.

The chain uses TRBV27 and TRBJ1-1; D is perhaps TRBD1 (6 bases). This CDR3 region has 16 residues. Germline V gene lookup returns CDR1 MNHEY and CDR2 SMNVEV (reference sequence). V dropped 0 bases and J dropped 3 bases, with 14 bases sitting between them. CDR3 sequence reads: CASSLSSGADYTEAFF. The CDR3 nucleotides are TGTGCCAGCAGTTTATCCTCAGGGGCGGATTACACTGAAGCTTTCTTT.

The chain links TRBV13 to TRBJ2-7; the D call may be TRBD1 or TRBD2 (7 bases each). Germline lookup yields CDR1 PRHDT and CDR2 FYEKMQ (reference sequence). V was trimmed by 5 bases and J by 2 bases, leaving 10 bases between them. This CDR3 region has 13 residues. CDR3 amino acids: CASSQGGAYEQYF. The CDR3 region has the DNA TGTGCCAGCAGCCAGGGGGGGGCCTACGAGCAGTACTTC.

The chain combines TRBV9 with TRBJ1-2; TRBD1 agrees at 8 bases. The CDR3 length is 15 residues. Trimming cost V 0 bases and J 3 bases; bases outside gene matches: 4. CDR1 is SGDLS and CDR2 is YYNGEE in the germline V gene. As DNA, the CDR3 is TGTGCCAGCAGCGTAGAGGACAGGGTGCACTATGGCTACACCTTC. Encoded protein: CASSVEDRVHYGYTF.

This sequence joins TRBV27 and TRBJ2-6; no definite D call. The CDR3 totals 16 residues. Germline V lookup: CDR1 MNHEY, CDR2 SMNVEV (reference sequence). With 6 bases removed from V and 0 bases from J, the gap between germline ends came to 12 bases. The CDR3 spells CASSPAFASGANVLTF. Here the CDR3 DNA reads TGTGCCAGCAGCCCCGCATTTGCCTCTGGGGCCAACGTCCTGACTTTC. The full variable domain, its missing parts supplied by reference TRBV27 and TRBJ2-6, is EAQVTQNPRYLITVTGKKLTVTCSQNMNHEYMSWYRQDPGLGLRQIYYSMNVEVTDKGDVPEGYKVSRKEKRNFPLILESPSPNQTSLYFCASSPAFASGANVLTFGAGSRLTVL.

V usage is TRBV7-9 and J usage is TRBJ2-5; the match to TRBD2 covers 8 bases. From germline, CDR1 is SEHNR and CDR2 FQNEAQ (reference sequence). This CDR3 has 15 residues. Trimming at V came to 2 bases and at J to 1 base, leaving 3 bases not matched to a gene. The CDR3 is CASSLSGGAQETQYF. The CDR3 DNA sequence: TGTGCCAGCAGCTTATCGGGGGGGGCCCAAGAGACCCAGTACTTC.

This clone was counted a single time. CDR3 sequence reads: CASSLVRKKSNTGELFF. As DNA, the CDR3 is TGTGCCAGCAGCTTAGTAAGGAAGAAATCGAACACCGGGGAGCTGTTTTTT. The rearrangement joins TRBV7-8 to TRBJ2-2; D remains ambiguous. This CDR3 is built from 17 residues. The germline CDR1 and CDR2 sequences are SGHVS and FQNEAQ. Trimming left V 1 base short and J 0 bases short, with 12 bases between.

This clone is large (0.1 to 1%) in the sample. No DNA is shown, since the ends of the CDR3 on it are uncertain; the CDR3 is the one TCRdb lists. This sequence joins TRBV9 and TRBJ2-7. The germline CDR1 and CDR2 sequences are SGDLS and YYNGEE. A total of 16 residues make up the CDR3, ends included. This chain's CDR3 is CASSFGEGRGAYEQYF.

The genes are TRBV28 and TRBJ2-3, with D possibly being TRBD1 (6 bases). Germline V gives CDR1 MDHEN, CDR2 SYDVKM. Trimming removed 8 bases at V and 1 base at J, with 7 bases between. The CDR3 contains 12 residues. CDR3 sequence: CASHRGTDTQYF. CDR3 DNA: TGTGCCAGCCACAGGGGCACAGATACGCAGTATTTT.

The V call is TRBV11-2, the J call TRBJ2-1, with 11 bases lining up with TRBD2. The V segment lost 0 bases and the J segment 0 bases; nucleotides outside the gene matches: 7. CDR1 and CDR2 (germline): SGHAT, FQNNGV. CDR3 size: 19 residues. As DNA, the CDR3 is TGTGCCAGCAGCTTAGATCAGACTAGCGGGACCCTCTCCTACAATGAGCAGTTCTTC. The encoded protein is CASSLDQTSGTLSYNEQFF.

This clone was seen more than once but under ten times. V and J are TRBV7-2 and TRBJ2-1; D gene uncertain. Germline CDR1 SGHTA, CDR2 FQGNSA. Trimming removed 3 bases from V and 0 bases from J, with 9 bases in between. The CDR3 loop spans 15 amino acids. The CDR3 DNA reads TGTGCCAGCAGCTTTCGTTCGAGCTCCTACAATGAGCAGTTCTTC. This gives the protein CASSFRSSSYNEQFF. Full variable domain (remainder filled in from reference TRBV7-2 and TRBJ2-1): GAGVSQSPSNKVTEKGKDVELRCDPISGHTALYWYRQSLGQGLEFLIYFQGNSAPDKSGLPSDRFSAERTGGSVSTLTIQRTQQEDSAVYLCASSFRSSSYNEQFFGPGTRLTVL.

The chain is built from TRBV29-1 and TRBJ2-7; D uncertain. Germline CDR1 is SQVTM and CDR2 is ANQGSEA. V shed 3 bases and J shed 6 bases, with 9 bases lying between them. CDR3 length equals 11 residues. Here the CDR3 DNA reads TGCAGCGTTGATGGCGGCTCCGAGCAGTACTTC. Protein product: CSVDGGSEQYF.

The gene calls are TRBV7-2 and TRBJ2-5; 15 nucleotides line up with TRBD2. The length of the CDR3 is 16 residues. Trimming cost V 5 bases and J 4 bases; bases outside gene matches: 5. CDR1 is SGHTA, CDR2 FQGNSA, per germline. Here the CDR3 DNA reads TGTGCCAGCAGCCGCGGACTAGCGGGGGGGCGAGAGACCCAGTACTTC. It translates to CASSRGLAGGRETQYF.

This clone was seen more than once but under ten times. This rearrangement joins TRBV2 to TRBJ1-1; D not resolved. Trimming removed 5 bases at V and 5 bases at J, with 15 bases between. The CDR3 loop spans 14 amino acids. Germline V gives CDR1 SNHLY, CDR2 FYNNEI. The chain's CDR3 is CASSPGKITTEAFF. CDR3 sequence (DNA): TGTGCCAGCAGTCCGGGCAAGATAACAACTGAAGCTTTCTTT.

J is TRBJ1-1 and V is TRBV18, with a possible D match to TRBD1 (5 bases). CDR1 is KGHSH and CDR2 is LQKENI in the germline V gene. This CDR3 is built from 14 residues. Trimming cost V 3 bases and J 6 bases, with 14 bases left between them. The CDR3 region has the DNA TGTGCCAGCTCACCCCGACAGCCCGTCGCTGAAGCTTTCTTT. Encoded protein: CASSPRQPVAEAFF.

This clone appeared a few times. The chain recombines TRBV7-6 with TRBJ1-1; D is undetermined. The V gene lost 1 base and the J gene lost 5 bases, with 8 bases spanning the gap. The CDR3 loop spans 13 amino acids. Germline lookup yields CDR1 SGHVS and CDR2 FNYEAQ. CDR3 bases: TGTGCCAGCAGCTTAGGTATGAGAACTGAAGCTTTCTTT. Translated: CASSLGMRTEAFF.

The gene calls are TRBV5-1 and TRBJ2-3; TRBD1 matches 11 bases. Looked up from germline, CDR1 is SGHRS and CDR2 is YFSETQ. J was trimmed by 1 base and V by 4 bases; bases with no gene match: 5. This CDR3 has 16 residues. The CDR3 is CASSTGQGAGTDTQYF. In nucleotides, the CDR3 is TGCGCCAGCAGCACCGGACAGGGGGCAGGCACAGATACGCAGTATTTT.

By sample share, this clone is medium-sized. The chain recombines TRBV30 with TRBJ1-5, with D tentatively TRBD1 (5 bases). Germline V gene data show CDR1 as GTSNPN and CDR2 as SVGIG (reference sequence). CDR3 length: 14 amino acids. Trimming removed 3 bases from V and 3 bases from J, with 12 bases in between. CDR3 protein: CAWRSGGPNQPQHF. CDR3 sequence (DNA): TGTGCCTGGAGATCCGGGGGACCCAATCAGCCCCAGCATTTT.

The chain links TRBV19 to TRBJ2-3; 11 nucleotides agree with TRBD2. Per the germline V gene, CDR1 is LNHDA and CDR2 is SQIVND (reference sequence). V shed 6 bases, J shed 4 bases, and the junction held 18 bases outside the gene matches. The CDR3 runs 19 residues. The CDR3 sequence: CASRPVWNSGGAFADTQYF. CDR3 DNA sequence: TGTGCCAGTAGACCGGTATGGAATAGCGGGGGGGCTTTTGCAGATACGCAGTATTTT.

The J gene is TRBJ2-3, the V gene TRBV27; D ambiguous. The CDR3 length is 17 residues. Trimming left V 3 bases short and J 5 bases short, with 21 bases between. CDR1 is MNHEY and CDR2 is SMNVEV in the germline V gene (reference sequence). The CDR3 DNA reads as TGTGCCAGCAGTTTTACCCCCAACAATATCCAAGAAGATACGCAGTATTTT. Its translation: CASSFTPNNIQEDTQYF.